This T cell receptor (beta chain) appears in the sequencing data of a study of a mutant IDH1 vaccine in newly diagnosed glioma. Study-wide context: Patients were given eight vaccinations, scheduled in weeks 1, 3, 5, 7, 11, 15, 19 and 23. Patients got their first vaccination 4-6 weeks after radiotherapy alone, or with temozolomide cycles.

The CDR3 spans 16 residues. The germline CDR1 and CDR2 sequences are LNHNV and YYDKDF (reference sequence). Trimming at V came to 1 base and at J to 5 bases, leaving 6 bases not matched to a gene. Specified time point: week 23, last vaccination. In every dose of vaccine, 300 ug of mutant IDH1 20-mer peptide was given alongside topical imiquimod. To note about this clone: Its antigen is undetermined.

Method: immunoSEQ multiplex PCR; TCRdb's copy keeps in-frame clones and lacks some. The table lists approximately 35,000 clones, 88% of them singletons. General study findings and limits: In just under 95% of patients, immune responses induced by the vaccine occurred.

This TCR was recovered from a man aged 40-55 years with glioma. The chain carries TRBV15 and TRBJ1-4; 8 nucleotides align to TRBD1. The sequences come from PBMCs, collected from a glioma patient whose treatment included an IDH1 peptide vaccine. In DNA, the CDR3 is TGTGCCACCAGCAGAGGGATCGGACAGGGAAATGAAAAACTGTTTTTT. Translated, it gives CATSRGIGQGNEKLFF.